This T cell receptor beta chain is drawn from a study of blood T cell repertoires in COVID-19. Study details: Samples came from the United States, Italy and Spain, spanning acute and convalescent COVID-19. T cells, B-cell-depleted T cells, or PBMCs provided the cDNA or gDNA that served as material.

Authors' methods: Amplification of reference gene primers was used by the study to estimate nucleated cell counts. Sequenced by immunoSEQ multiplex PCR; TCRdb stores in-frame clones only, minus some. The DNA gave D and trimming, while V, J and clone size come from that table. The sample carries about 76,000 clones, approximately 88% recorded once. Trimming pared 3 bases from V and 7 bases from J, leaving 12 bases between. CDR3 length: 12 amino acids. Germline CDR1 is DFQATT and CDR2 is SNEGSKA (reference sequence). The receptor comes from a middle-aged man with active COVID-19. Sequencing was performed on peripheral blood. The chain joins TRBV20-1 to TRBJ1-1; tentative D call: TRBD1 (5 bases). The CDR3 loop is CSASGRVHEAFF. The CDR3 DNA reads as TGCAGTGCTAGTGGCAGGGTCCATGAAGCTTTCTTT.